The next 6 T cell receptor beta chains were all read from a single sample in a study of OX40 agonist ivuxolimab in advanced cancers. Only in-frame clones appear in the TCRdb table, and some are missing; sequencing was by immunoSEQ multiplex PCR. The sample consists of 74,000 or so clones, around 84% of them appearing once. Sequencing was performed on CD4+ or CD8+ T cells sorted from blood, taken in a trial of the OX40 agonist ivuxolimab. Every receptor here comes from an adult with an advanced solid tumor such as melanoma, head and neck, liver or kidney cancer.

With regard to this clone: Distinct nucleotide sequences in the sample also encode this CDR3. The rearrangement uses TRBV28 and TRBJ1-6; no reliable D call. This CDR3 region has 12 residues. V gave up 4 bases and J gave up 7 bases, with 5 bases separating them. The germline gives CDR1 MDHEN, CDR2 SYDVKM. This CDR3 is CASSSGNSPLHF. CDR3 sequence (DNA): TGTGCCAGCAGTTCCGGGAATTCACCCCTCCACTTT.

The V gene is TRBV6-1, the J gene TRBJ2-2; 8 positions match TRBD2. V was pared by 7 bases and J by 6 bases, with 4 bases of the junction left unmatched. This CDR3 comprises 13 residues. Germline lookup yields CDR1 MNHNS and CDR2 SASEGT. CDR3 amino acids: CASNTAGAGELFF. CDR3 in DNA: TGTGCCAGCAACACAGCGGGAGCCGGGGAGCTGTTTTTT.

This sequence joins TRBV28 and TRBJ2-3, with 7 nucleotides matching TRBD2. The CDR3 has 16 residues. The V gene's germline CDR1 is MDHEN and CDR2 SYDVKM. The V gene end was trimmed by 5 bases and the J gene end by 0 bases; junction bases not matched to a gene: 8. In nucleotides, the CDR3 is TGTGCCAGCAGTGCCATAGCGGGCACTAGCACAGATACGCAGTATTTT. Protein product: CASSAIAGTSTDTQYF.

CDR3 residues: CASSPSSRGKGTEAFF. DNA of the CDR3: TGTGCCAGCTCACCAAGCAGTAGGGGCAAAGGGACTGAAGCTTTCTTT. This rearrangement joins TRBV18 to TRBJ1-1; tentatively, D is TRBD1 (5 bases). The germline V gene encodes CDR1 KGHSH and CDR2 LQKENI. The CDR3 is 16 amino acids. V shed 2 bases and J shed 5 bases, with 18 bases lying between them.

The rearrangement joins TRBV2 to TRBJ2-2; D not certain. CDR3 size: 14 residues. Germline CDR1 SNHLY, CDR2 FYNNEI. With 1 base removed from V and 6 bases from J, the gap between germline ends came to 9 bases. The CDR3 here is CASSEVGWAGELFF. The CDR3 DNA follows: TGTGCCAGCAGTGAAGTGGGGTGGGCCGGGGAGCTGTTTTTT.

In this sample, this clone turned up a few times. The V gene is TRBV18, the J gene TRBJ2-5, with 14 bases matching TRBD2. V was clipped by 3 bases and J by 6 bases; unmatched bases: 6. The CDR3 consists of 16 residues. Germline assignment: CDR1 KGHSH and CDR2 LQKENI. The CDR3 region has the DNA TGTGCCAGCTCACCGACTAGCGGGGGGGCATCGAAGACCCAGTACTTC. Residues: CASSPTSGGASKTQYF.